Sequencing of this T cell receptor (beta chain) was carried out in a study of T cells in Graves' hyperthyroidism and ophthalmopathy. This clonotype was observed a few times. TCR beta CDR3 regions were amplified from RNA transcripts. During a first-round RT-PCR of the TCR CDR3, the HTBI primer set was used. MiXCR, applied by TCRdb to the multiplex PCR reads, yields one record per CDR3 protein. The sample lists about 690,000 distinct CDR3 sequences, roughly a sixth occurring once. CDR1 and CDR2 from the germline V gene are KGHSH and LQKENI. The CDR3 is 12 amino acids. The germline V and J ends were trimmed by 1 base and 8 bases, with 6 bases remaining between them.

The sequenced material came from blood. This receptor was taken from a man aged 50-59 years with Graves' hyperthyroidism. The chain carries TRBV18 and TRBJ2-1; D remains ambiguous. The CDR3 loop is CASSPHLDEQFF. The CDR3 region has the DNA TGTGCCAGCTCACCACATCTGGATGAGCAGTTCTTC.